This TCR beta chain was sequenced for a study of vaccination effects on CD4 cells after COVID-19. Across the study: Participants were vaccinated with two doses of either the BNT162b2 or mRNA-1273 vaccine. Every well got around 1.9 million PBMC, which were grown with about 10 IU/ml IL-2 and about 9.2 ug/ml peptides. Study outcomes and limitations: Small numbers of convalescent patients limited the study. It also lacked early post-infection timepoints.

Assay: immunoSEQ multiplex PCR; the TCRdb copy retains only in-frame clones and omits some. Of tens of thousands of clones listed, 60% to 80% are singletons. CDR1 SNHLY and CDR2 FYNNEI come from the germline V gene. V dropped 6 bases and J dropped 6; count of bases not matched to a gene: 7. The CDR3 sequence is 15 residues long. This clone was counted a few times. Its antigen remains unknown. Investigators separated out CD4+ T cells once around nine days of culture had passed. The receptor comes from a human donor who received a COVID-19 vaccine. The rearrangement links TRBV2 to TRBJ2-2; 10 positions match TRBD1. The sequencing used CD4+ T cells from PBMCs cultured without peptide, collected before COVID-19 vaccination. The CDR3 reads CASRVGTGAPGELFF. CDR3 DNA sequence: TGTGCCAGCAGAGTAGGGACAGGGGCTCCCGGGGAGCTGTTTTTT. The full variable domain, in which reference TRBV2 and TRBJ2-2 provide the parts outside the CDR3, is EPEVTQTPSHQVTQMGQEVILRCVPISNHLYFYWYRQILGQKVEFLVSFYNNEISEKSEIFDDQFSVERPDGSNFTLKIRSTKLEDSAMYFCASRVGTGAPGELFFGEGSRLTVL.